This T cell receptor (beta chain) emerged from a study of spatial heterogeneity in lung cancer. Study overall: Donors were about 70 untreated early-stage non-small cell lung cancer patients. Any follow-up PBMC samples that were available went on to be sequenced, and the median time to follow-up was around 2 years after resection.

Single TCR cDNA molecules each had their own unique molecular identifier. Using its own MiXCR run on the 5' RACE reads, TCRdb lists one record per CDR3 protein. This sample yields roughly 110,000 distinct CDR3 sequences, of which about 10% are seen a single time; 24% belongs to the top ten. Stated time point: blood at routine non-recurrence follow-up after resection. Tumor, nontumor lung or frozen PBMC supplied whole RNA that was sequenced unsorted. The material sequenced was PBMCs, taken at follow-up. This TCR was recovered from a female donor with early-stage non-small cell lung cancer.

CDR3 loop: CASTGHSNQPQHF. DNA of the CDR3: TGTGCCAGCACGGGTCATAGCAATCAGCCCCAGCATTTT. This sequence joins TRBV6-2 or TRBV6-3 and TRBJ1-5, with unresolved D. The V and J ends lost 7 bases and 0 bases respectively, with 7 bases between them. CDR1 is MNHEY, CDR2 SVGEGT, per germline. The CDR3 spans 13 residues.